The sequence of this T cell receptor beta chain was determined in a study of cytomegalovirus exposure and HLA in healthy donors. Study results and limitations: Under in vitro conditions, a few CMV-associated chains were confirmed as specific for CMV antigens.

The germline V gene has CDR1 MDHEN and CDR2 SYDVKM. V was trimmed by 2 bases and J by 3 bases, leaving 8 bases between them. The CDR3 has 13 amino acids. The PCR was carried out with 60 Vbeta primers and 13 Jbeta primers. Sequencing used immunoSEQ multiplex PCR; TCRdb keeps in-frame clones, though not all of them. Counted here are 65,000 to 95,000 clones, roughly 78% occurring once; the ten biggest clones make up about 2.3%. A word on this clone: Its antigen is undetermined.

The V call is TRBV28, the J call TRBJ2-7, with a possible D match to TRBD2 (5 bases). Material for sequencing was PBMCs. The sequence was obtained from a man aged 25-45 years in good health and CMV-seronegative. Here the CDR3 DNA reads TGTGCCAGCAGTTTACCGGGGAGCTACGAGCAGTACTTC. Protein product: CASSLPGSYEQYF.